The following is a T cell receptor beta chain sequence with its context. As yet, its antigen is unknown. V lost 3 bases and J lost 9, with 15 bases in between. The CDR3 is made up of 15 amino acids. Germline CDR1 reads MGHDK; CDR2 reads SYGVNS. After constant-region reverse-primer amplification, full-length variable regions underwent semi-nested PCR with Nested Universal Primer A. Each CDR3 protein gets one entry after TCRdb re-called the 5' RACE reads with MiXCR. In the table there are about 10,000 distinct CDR3 sequences, around 52% of which are singletons. Study outcomes and limitations: Tumor memory CD4+ T cell TCR gene usage was found to cluster with blood and lymph node memory CD4+ cells and with lymph node naive CD4+ cells. Greatest tumor Treg TCR overlap was with tumor naive CD4+ cells.

Sequenced material: tumor-infiltrating naive CD4+ T cells sorted from the breast tumor. As to subset: naive CD4+ T cells, CD4+CD45RA+CD25-. The TCR was taken from a female donor with breast cancer. The chain has TRBV25-1 and TRBJ1-6; D gene uncertain. This CDR3 reads CASSEDPVGFSPLHF. CDR3 sequence (DNA): TGTGCCAGCAGTGAGGATCCAGTGGGGTTTTCACCCCTCCACTTT.